A selection of T cell receptor beta chains follows, all from one sample in a study of blood T cell repertoires in COVID-19. Only in-frame clones appear in the TCRdb table, and some are missing; sequencing was by immunoSEQ multiplex PCR. Of about 240,000 clones in the sample, around nine tenths were seen once. Source material: PBMCs or T cells enriched from blood (not recorded which). Source of these receptors: a woman aged 25-40 years who had recovered from COVID-19. Both conserved end residues are part of each CDR3. A row's size may be missing; if present it is once, few, many or a size class.

V,size,CDR3
TRBV5-5,NA,CASSLAQNTDTQYF
TRBV2,NA,CASSEGRLAGTDTQYF
TRBV5-1,NA,CASSSSRTYEQYF
TRBV2,NA,CASSWLRGANEKLFF
TRBV28,NA,CASSLGGSRTDTQYF
TRBV9,once,CASSPTRGTGRGYTF
TRBV5-1,NA,CASSLGLFGGRQPPHRQYF
TRBV19,NA,CASSISAGGFTEAFF
TRBV9,NA,CASSPWAGVNEQFF
TRBV14,NA,CASSQGWGFSSGANVLTF
TRBV9,NA,CASSPHPSAGSGEQYF
TRBV3-1/TRBV3-2,NA,CASSQEPQTSQPQHF
TRBV28,NA,CAVKDRGNSPLHF
TRBV9,NA,CASSVGGTATNEKLFF
TRBV5-1,NA,CASRWTGGPYEQYF